This TCR beta chain appears in the sequencing data of a study of blood T cell repertoires in COVID-19. CDR3 size: 16 residues. From germline, CDR1 is KGHSH and CDR2 LQKENI. The trim removed 1 base at V and 2 bases at J, leaving 3 bases unmatched. Profiling relied on immunoSEQ multiplex PCR, and the TCRdb table lists in-frame clones only, not all of them. The table shows approximately 230,000 clones, with roughly 89% occurring only once. In its sample, this clone was seen once. The sample was PBMCs or T cells enriched from blood (not recorded which). This receptor was identified in a young woman who had recovered from COVID-19. The chain recombines TRBV18 with TRBJ2-2, with 8 bases lining up with TRBD2. The CDR3, as DNA: TGTGCCAGCTCACCACGACGGGAGGGTAACACCGGGGAGCTGTTTTTT. Translating it yields CASSPRREGNTGELFF.